This T cell receptor beta chain was captured by sequencing in a study of shared clonotypes between healthy human individuals. This clone was detected only a few times. The identical CDR3 is also encoded by other nucleotide sequences in the sample. Profiling relied on immunoSEQ multiplex PCR, and the TCRdb table lists in-frame clones only, not all of them. Of about 380,000 clones in the sample, about 96% were seen once. The CDR3 covers 11 residues. The germline V and J ends were trimmed by 3 bases and 3 bases, with 3 bases remaining between them. CDR1 is DFQATT, CDR2 SNEGSKA, per germline (reference sequence).

The TCR originated in a man younger than 40 in good health. The sequencing sample was made of memory CD8+ T cells sorted from blood. Subset defined: CD45RO+ cells pooled with CCR7-negative TemRA cells. The chain employs TRBV20-1 and TRBJ2-1; D gene unclear. The CDR3 region has the DNA TGCAGTGCTAGTAGCTACAATGAGCAGTTCTTC. Amino acid sequence: CSASSYNEQFF.